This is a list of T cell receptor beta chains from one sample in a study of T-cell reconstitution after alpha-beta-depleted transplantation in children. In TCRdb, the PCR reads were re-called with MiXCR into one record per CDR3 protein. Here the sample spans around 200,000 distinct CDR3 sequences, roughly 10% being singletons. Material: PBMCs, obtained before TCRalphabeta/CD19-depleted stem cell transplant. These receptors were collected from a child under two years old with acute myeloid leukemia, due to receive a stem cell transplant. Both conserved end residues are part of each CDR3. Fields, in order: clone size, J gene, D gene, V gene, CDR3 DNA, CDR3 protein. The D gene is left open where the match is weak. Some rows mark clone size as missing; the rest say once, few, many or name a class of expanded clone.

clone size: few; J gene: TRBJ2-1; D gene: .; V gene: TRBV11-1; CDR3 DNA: TGTGCCAGCAGCTTTGCGATTAATGAGCAGTTCTTC; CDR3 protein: CASSFAINEQFF
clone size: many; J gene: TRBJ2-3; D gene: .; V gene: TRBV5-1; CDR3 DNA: TGCGCCAGCAGCTTGTTCGGGGGCACAGATACGCAGTATTTT; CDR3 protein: CASSLFGGTDTQYF
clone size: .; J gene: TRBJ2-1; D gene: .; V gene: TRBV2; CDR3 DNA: TGTGCCAGCAGTGCCCCAGGGCTGAATGAGCAGTTCTTC; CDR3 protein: CASSAPGLNEQFF
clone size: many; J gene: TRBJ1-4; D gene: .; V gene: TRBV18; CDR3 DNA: TGTGCCAGCTCACCCGACCGGAATGAAAAACTGTTTTTT; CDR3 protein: CASSPDRNEKLFF
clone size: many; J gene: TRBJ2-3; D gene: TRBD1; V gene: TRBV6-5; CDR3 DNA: TGTGCCAGCAGTTTCGGGGACAGGCTCACAGATACGCAGTATTTT; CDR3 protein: CASSFGDRLTDTQYF
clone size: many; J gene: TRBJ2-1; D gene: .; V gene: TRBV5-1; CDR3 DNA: TGCGCCAGCAGCCCCGGAGGGACTTCCTACAATGAGCAGTTCTTC; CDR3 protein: CASSPGGTSYNEQFF
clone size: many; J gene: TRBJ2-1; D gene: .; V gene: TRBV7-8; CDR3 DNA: TGTGCCAGCAGCCAAGCACGGTTAGTCAACAATAATGAGCAGTTCTTC; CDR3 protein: CASSQARLVNNNEQFF
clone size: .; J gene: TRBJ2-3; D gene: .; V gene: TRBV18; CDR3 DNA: TGTGCCAGCTGCCGGGACTCACCTAGCACAGATACGCAGTATTTT; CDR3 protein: CASCRDSPSTDTQYF
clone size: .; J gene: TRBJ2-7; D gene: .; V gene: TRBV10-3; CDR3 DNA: TGTGCCATCAGTGAGACAGGTTACGAGCAGTACTTC; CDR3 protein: CAISETGYEQYF
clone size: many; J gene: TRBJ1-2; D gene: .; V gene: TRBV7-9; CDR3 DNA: TGTGCCAGCAGCTTAGAAAAGGGGGGTCTGAGCGGCTACACCTTC; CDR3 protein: CASSLEKGGLSGYTF
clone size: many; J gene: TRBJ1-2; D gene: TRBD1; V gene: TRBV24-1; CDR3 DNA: TGTGCCACCAGGGACAGGGGAGATGGCTACACCTTC; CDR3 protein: CATRDRGDGYTF
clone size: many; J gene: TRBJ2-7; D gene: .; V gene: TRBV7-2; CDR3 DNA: TGTGCCAGCCTCCGGGTCCCACTGAGGGAGCAGTACTTC; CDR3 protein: CASLRVPLREQYF
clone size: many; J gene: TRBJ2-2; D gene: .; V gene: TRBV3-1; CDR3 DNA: TGTGCCAGCAGCCACAGGATACCCACCGGGGAGCTGTTTTTT; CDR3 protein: CASSHRIPTGELFF
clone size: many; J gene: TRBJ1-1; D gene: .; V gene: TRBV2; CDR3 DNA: TGTGCCAGCATATGGGGGGGGGAGGACACTGAAGCTTTCTTT; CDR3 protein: CASIWGGEDTEAFF
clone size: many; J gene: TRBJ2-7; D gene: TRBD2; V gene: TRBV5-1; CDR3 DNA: TGCGCCAGCAGCGCGGGGGTATCCTCCGAGCAGTACTTC; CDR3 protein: CASSAGVSSEQYF
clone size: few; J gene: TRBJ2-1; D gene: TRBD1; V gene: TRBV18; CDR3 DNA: TGTGCCAGCTCCCAATACCTAGGGGGCCCCAGAAGGGGTGGCTCCTACAATGAGCAGTTCTTC; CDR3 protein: CASSQYLGGPRRGGSYNEQFF
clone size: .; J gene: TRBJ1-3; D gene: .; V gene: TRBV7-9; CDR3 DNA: TGTGCCAGCAGCCTTACGGACGGGGCCCACTCTGGAAACACCATATATTTT; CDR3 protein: CASSLTDGAHSGNTIYF
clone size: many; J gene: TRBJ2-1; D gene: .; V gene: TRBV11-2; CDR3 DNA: TGTGCCAGCAGCTTATGGAGCGAACTAGAAGAGTTCTTC; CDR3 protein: CASSLWSELEEFF
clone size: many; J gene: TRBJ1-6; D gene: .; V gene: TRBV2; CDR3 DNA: TGTGCCAGCAGTGACGGTGGGAAGAGCTCCTATAATTCACCCCTCCACTTT; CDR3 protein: CASSDGGKSSYNSPLHF
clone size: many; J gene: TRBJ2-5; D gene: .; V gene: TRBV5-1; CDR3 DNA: TGCGCCAGCAGCGGAGGCCCCGTCGCGCAAGAGACCCAGTACTTC; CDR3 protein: CASSGGPVAQETQYF
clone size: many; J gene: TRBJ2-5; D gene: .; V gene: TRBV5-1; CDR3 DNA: TGCGCCAGCAGCTTGGTCGACAGCCAAGAGACCCAGTACTTC; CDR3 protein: CASSLVDSQETQYF
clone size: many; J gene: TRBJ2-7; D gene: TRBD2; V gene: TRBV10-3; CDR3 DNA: TGTGCCATCAGTGCGCCGGAGCGGGGGTTCCGCGAGCAGTACTTC; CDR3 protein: CAISAPERGFREQYF
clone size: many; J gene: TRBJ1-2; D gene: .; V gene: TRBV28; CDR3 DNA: TGTGCCAGCAGTTCTCGGGGGGCCACTAACTATGGCTACACCTTC; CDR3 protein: CASSSRGATNYGYTF
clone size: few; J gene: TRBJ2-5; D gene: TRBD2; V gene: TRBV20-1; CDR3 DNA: TGCAGTGCTAGAGATGATGGGGGAGGGGAGACCCAGTACTTC; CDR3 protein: CSARDDGGGETQYF
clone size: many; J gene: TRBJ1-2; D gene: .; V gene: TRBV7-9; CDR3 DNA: TGTGCCAGCAGCCCGCCTGACTTCTATGGCTACACCTTC; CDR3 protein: CASSPPDFYGYTF
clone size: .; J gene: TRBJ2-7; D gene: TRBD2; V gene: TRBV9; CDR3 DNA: TGTGCCAGCAGCGTACAAGCGGGAGCGACATACTACGAGCAGTACTTC; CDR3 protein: CASSVQAGATYYEQYF
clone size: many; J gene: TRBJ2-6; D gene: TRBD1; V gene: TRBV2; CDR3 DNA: TGTGCCAGCACCGGGACAGGAATCTCTGGGGCCAACGTCCTGACTTTC; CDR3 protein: CASTGTGISGANVLTF
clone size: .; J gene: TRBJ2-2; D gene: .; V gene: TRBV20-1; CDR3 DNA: TGCAGTGCTTTGCCGAGGAACATCGGGGAGCTGTTTTTT; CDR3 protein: CSALPRNIGELFF
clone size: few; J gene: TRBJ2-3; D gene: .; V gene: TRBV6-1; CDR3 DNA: TGTGCCAGCAGTCAGGCCTGGACCCGCGATACGCAGTATTTT; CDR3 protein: CASSQAWTRDTQYF
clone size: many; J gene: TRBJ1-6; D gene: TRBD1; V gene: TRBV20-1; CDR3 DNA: TGCAGTGCTTCTGCGGGACAGACTAATTCACCCCTCCACTTT; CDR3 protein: CSASAGQTNSPLHF
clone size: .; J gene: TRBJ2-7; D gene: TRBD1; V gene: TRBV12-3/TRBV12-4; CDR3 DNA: TGTGCCGGCAGCTTAGGGACAGCCTACGAGCAGTACTTC; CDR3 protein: CAGSLGTAYEQYF
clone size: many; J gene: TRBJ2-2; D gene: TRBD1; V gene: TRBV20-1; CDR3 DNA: TGCAGTGCTAGGGCGAATCCCGGGACAGGAAACACCGGGGAGCTGTTTTTT; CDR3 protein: CSARANPGTGNTGELFF
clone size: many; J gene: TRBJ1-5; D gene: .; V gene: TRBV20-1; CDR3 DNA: TGCAGTGCTAGAGGGGGGGGAGCCTATAGCAATCAGCCCCAGCATTTT; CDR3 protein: CSARGGGAYSNQPQHF
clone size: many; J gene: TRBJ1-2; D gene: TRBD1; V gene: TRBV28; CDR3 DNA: TGTGCCAGCAGCGTATCAGGACAGGAGAACTATGGCTACACCTTC; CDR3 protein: CASSVSGQENYGYTF
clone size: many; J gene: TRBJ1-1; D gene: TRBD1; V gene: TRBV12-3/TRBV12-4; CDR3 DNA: TGTGCCAGCAGTCTTACAGGGGGCCGATCGTGGAACACTGAAGCTTTCTTT; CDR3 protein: CASSLTGGRSWNTEAFF